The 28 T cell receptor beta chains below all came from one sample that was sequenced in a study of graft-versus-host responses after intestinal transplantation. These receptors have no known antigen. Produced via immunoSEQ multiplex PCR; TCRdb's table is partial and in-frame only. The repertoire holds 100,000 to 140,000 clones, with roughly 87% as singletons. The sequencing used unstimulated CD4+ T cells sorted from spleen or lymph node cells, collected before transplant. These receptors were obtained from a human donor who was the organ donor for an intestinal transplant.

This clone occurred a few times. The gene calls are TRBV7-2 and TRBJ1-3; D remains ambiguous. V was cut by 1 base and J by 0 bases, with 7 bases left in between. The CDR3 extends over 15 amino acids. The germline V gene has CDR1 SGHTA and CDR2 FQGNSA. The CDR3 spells CASSLVSSSGNTIYF. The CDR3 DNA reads TGTGCCAGCAGCTTAGTTTCGAGCTCTGGAAACACCATATATTTT.

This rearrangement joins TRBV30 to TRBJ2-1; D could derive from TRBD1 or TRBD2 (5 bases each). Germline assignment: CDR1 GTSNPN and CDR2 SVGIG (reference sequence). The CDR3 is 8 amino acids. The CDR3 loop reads CGGNEQFF. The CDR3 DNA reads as TGTGGGGGGAATGAGCAGTTCTTC.

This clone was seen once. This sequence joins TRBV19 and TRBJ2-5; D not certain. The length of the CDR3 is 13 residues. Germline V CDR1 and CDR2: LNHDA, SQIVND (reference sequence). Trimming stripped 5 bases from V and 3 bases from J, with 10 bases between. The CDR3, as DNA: TGTGCCAGTAGTCCCCCGTCCAAAGAGACCCAGTACTTC. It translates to CASSPPSKETQYF.

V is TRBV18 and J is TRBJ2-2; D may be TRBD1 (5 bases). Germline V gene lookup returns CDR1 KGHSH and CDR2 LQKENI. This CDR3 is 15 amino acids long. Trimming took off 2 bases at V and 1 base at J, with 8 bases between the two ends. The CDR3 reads CASSPGARNTGELFF. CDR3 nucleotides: TGTGCCAGCTCACCAGGGGCAAGGAACACCGGGGAGCTGTTTTTT.

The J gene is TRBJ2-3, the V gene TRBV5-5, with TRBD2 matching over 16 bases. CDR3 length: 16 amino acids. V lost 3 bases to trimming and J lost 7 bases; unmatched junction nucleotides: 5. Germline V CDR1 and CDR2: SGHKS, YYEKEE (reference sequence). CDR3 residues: CASSSGLAGGLNTQYF. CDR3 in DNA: TGTGCCAGCAGCTCGGGACTAGCGGGGGGGCTAAATACGCAGTATTTT.

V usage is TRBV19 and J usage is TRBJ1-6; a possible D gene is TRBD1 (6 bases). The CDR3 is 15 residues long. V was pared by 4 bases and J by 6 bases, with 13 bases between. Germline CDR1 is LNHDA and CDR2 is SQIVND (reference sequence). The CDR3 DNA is TGTGCCAGTAGTAGGGCAGGGGCTAGTAATTCACCCCTCCACTTT. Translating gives CASSRAGASNSPLHF.

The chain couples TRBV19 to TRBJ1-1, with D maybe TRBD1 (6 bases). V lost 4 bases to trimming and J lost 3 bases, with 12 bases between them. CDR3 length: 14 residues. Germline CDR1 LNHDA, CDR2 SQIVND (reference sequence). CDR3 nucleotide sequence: TGTGCCAGTAGTAAGGGGGGGATGGACACTGAAGCTTTCTTT. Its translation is CASSKGGMDTEAFF.

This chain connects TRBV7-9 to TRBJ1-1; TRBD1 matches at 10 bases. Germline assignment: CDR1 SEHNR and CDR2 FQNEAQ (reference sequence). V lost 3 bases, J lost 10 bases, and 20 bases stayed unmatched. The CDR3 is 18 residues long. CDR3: CASSFPSTGGDLISGAFF. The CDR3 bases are TGTGCCAGCAGCTTCCCCTCGACAGGGGGCGATTTAATTTCCGGAGCTTTCTTT.

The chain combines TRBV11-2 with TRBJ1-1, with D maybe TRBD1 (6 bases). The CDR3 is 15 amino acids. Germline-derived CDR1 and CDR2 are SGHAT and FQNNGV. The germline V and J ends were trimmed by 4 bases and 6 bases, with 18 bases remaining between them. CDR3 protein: CASSSSSQGWAEAFF. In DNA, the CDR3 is TGTGCCAGCAGCTCATCCTCCCAGGGGTGGGCTGAAGCTTTCTTT.

The CDR3 is CASRAGTSGVNEQFF. CDR3 sequence (DNA): TGTGCCAGCAGAGCCGGGACTAGCGGGGTCAATGAGCAGTTCTTC. This chain uses TRBV6-5 with TRBJ2-1; 13 bases agree with TRBD2. Germline V CDR1 and CDR2: MNHEY, SVGAGI. CDR3 length equals 15 residues. Trimming removed 6 bases from V and 6 bases from J; junction bases left unmatched: 5.

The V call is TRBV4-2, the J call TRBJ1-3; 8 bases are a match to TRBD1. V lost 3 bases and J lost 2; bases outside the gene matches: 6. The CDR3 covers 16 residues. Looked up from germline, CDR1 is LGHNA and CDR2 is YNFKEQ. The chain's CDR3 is CASSHPGQGAGNTIYF. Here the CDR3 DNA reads TGTGCCAGCAGCCATCCCGGACAGGGTGCTGGAAACACCATATATTTT.

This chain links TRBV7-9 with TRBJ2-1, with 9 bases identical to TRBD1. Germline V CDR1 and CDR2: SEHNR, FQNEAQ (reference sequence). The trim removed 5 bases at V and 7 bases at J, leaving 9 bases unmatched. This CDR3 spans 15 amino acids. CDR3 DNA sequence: TGTGCCAGCAGCCCTAAGGACAGGGGACGGAATGAGCAGTTCTTC. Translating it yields CASSPKDRGRNEQFF.

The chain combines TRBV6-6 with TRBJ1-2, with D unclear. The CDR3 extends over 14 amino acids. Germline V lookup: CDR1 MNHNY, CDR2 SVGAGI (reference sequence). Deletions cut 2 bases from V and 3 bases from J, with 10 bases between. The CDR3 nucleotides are TGTGCCAGCAGTTACGGACGGAATTACTATGGCTACACCTTC. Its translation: CASSYGRNYYGYTF.

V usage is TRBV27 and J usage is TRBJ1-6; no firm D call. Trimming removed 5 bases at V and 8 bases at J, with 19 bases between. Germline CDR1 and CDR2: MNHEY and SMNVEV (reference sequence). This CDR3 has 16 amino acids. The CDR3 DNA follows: TGTGCCAGCAGTGCGTGGAACCGGGGTTGGGATTCACCCCTCCACTTT. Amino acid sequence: CASSAWNRGWDSPLHF.

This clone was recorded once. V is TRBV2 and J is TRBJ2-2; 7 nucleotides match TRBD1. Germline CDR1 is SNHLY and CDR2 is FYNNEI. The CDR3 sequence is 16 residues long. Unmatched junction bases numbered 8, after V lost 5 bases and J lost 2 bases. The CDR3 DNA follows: TGTGCCAGCAGTCCACAGGGGACCAGCAACACCGGGGAGCTGTTTTTT. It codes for CASSPQGTSNTGELFF. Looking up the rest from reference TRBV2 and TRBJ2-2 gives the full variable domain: EPEVTQTPSHQVTQMGQEVILRCVPISNHLYFYWYRQILGQKVEFLVSFYNNEISEKSEIFDDQFSVERPDGSNFTLKIRSTKLEDSAMYFCASSPQGTSNTGELFFGEGSRLTVL.

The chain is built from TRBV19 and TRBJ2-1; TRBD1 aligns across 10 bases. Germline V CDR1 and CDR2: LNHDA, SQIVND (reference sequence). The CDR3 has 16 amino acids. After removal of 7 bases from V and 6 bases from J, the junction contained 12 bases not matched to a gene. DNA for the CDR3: TGTGCCAGTACCTTAGGCCCCGGGACAGGGGCCAATGAGCAGTTCTTC. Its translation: CASTLGPGTGANEQFF.

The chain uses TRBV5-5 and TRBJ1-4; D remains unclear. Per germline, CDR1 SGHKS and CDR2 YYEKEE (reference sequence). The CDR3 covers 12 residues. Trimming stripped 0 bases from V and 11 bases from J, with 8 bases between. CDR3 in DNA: TGTGCCAGCAGCTTGGAAGGCGGGAAACTGTTTTTT. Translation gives CASSLEGGKLFF.

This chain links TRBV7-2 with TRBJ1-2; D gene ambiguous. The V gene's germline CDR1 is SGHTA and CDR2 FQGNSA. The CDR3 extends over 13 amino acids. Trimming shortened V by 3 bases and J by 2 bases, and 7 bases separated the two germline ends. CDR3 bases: TGTGCCAGCAGCTTCGGGATAAACTATGGCTACACCTTC. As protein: CASSFGINYGYTF.

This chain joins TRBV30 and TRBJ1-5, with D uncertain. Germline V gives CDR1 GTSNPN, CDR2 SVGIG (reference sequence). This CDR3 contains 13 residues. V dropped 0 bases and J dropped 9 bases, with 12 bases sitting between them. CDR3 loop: CAWSVREGSPQHF. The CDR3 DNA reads TGTGCCTGGAGTGTACGAGAGGGATCGCCCCAGCATTTT.

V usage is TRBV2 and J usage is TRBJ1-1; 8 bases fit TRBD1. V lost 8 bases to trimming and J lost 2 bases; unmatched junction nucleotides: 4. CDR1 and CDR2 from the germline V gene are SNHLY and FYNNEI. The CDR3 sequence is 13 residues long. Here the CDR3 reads CASAGQANTEAFF. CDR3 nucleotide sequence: TGTGCCAGCGCGGGACAGGCAAACACTGAAGCTTTCTTT.

The CDR3 here is CASSDNQPQHF. Here the CDR3 DNA reads TGTGCCAGCAGTGACAATCAGCCCCAGCATTTT. V usage is TRBV6-1 and J usage is TRBJ1-5; D gene ambiguous. V lost 3 bases to trimming and J lost 3 bases, with 0 bases between them. The germline gives CDR1 MNHNS, CDR2 SASEGT. The CDR3 spans 11 residues.

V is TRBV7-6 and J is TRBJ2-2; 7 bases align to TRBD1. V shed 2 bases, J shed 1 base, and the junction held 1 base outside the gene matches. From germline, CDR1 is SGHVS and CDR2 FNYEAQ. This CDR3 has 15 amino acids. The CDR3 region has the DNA TGTGCCAGCAGCTTACGGGACAGGAACACCGGGGAGCTGTTTTTT. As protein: CASSLRDRNTGELFF.

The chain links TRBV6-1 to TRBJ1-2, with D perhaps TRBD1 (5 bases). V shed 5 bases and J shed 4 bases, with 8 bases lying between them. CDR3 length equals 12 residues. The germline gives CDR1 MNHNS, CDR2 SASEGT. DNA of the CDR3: TGTGCCAGCAGTCAGGGACTCTATGGCTACACCTTC. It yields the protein CASSQGLYGYTF.

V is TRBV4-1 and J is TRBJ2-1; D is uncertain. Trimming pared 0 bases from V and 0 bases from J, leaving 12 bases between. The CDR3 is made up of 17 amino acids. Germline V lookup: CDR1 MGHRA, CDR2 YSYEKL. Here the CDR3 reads CASSQDLRTSSYNEQFF. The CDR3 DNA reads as TGCGCCAGCAGCCAAGATCTGCGGACGAGCTCCTACAATGAGCAGTTCTTC.

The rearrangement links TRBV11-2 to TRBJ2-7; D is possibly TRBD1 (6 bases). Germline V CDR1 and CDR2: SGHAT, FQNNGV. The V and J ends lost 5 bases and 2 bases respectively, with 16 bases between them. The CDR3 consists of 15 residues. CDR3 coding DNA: TGTGCCAGCAGCCTTATCCGGGACAAAGCCTACGAGCAGTACTTC. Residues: CASSLIRDKAYEQYF.

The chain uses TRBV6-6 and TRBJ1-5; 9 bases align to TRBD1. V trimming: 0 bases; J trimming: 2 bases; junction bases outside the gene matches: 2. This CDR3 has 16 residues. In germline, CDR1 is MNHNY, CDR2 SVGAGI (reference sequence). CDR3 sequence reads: CASSYSWDRGNQPQHF. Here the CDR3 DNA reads TGTGCCAGCAGTTACTCGTGGGACAGGGGCAATCAGCCCCAGCATTTT.

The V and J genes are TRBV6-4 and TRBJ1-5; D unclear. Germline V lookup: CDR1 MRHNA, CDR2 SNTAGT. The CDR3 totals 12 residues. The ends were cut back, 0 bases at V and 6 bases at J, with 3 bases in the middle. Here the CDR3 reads CASSDSGQPQHF. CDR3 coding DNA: TGTGCCAGCAGTGACTCAGGTCAGCCCCAGCATTTT.

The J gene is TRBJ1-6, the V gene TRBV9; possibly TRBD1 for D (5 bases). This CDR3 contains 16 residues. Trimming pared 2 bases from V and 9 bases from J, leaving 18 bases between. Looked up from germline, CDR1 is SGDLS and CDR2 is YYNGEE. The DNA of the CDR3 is TGTGCCAGCAGCGTGAGGGGTAGGGACGCCGGTTCACCCCTCCACTTT. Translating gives CASSVRGRDAGSPLHF. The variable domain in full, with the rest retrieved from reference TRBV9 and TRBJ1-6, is DSGVTQTPKHLITATGQRVTLRCSPRSGDLSVYWYQQSLDQGLQFLIQYYNGEERAKGNILERFSAQQFPDLHSELNLSSLELGDSALYFCASSVRGRDAGSPLHFGNGTRLTVT.